This TCR beta chain is drawn from a study of cytomegalovirus exposure and HLA in healthy donors. In this sample, this clone turned up once. Its antigen is as yet unknown. The study drew the donors from its roughly 110-subject validation cohort, separate from the 666-subject first cohort. Study-level findings and limits: Cytomegalovirus status was reportedly diagnosed by the classifier with high specificity and sensitivity.

CDR3 length: 18 amino acids. The V segment lost 6 bases and the J segment 7 bases; nucleotides outside the gene matches: 15. Germline assignment: CDR1 MGHRA and CDR2 YSYEKL. Using immunoSEQ multiplex PCR, the repertoire was profiled, and TCRdb retains in-frame clones only, with some absent. The sample gives approximately 120,000 clones, roughly 93% of which show up once; roughly 1.2% is in the top ten. Sequenced material: PBMCs. The V and J genes are TRBV4-1 and TRBJ2-3, with 14 bases aligning to TRBD2. This TCR was recovered from a woman aged 18-30 years in good health and CMV-seronegative. The CDR3 spells CASSQGLAGAGIGYTQYF. DNA for the CDR3: TGCGCCAGCAGTCAGGGACTAGCGGGGGCGGGGATCGGTTATACGCAGTATTTT.